The following is a T cell receptor beta chain sequence with its context. It has no known antigen specificity. Base qualities are not provided; no much larger clone lies one nucleotide away. RNA was extracted using the RNeasy kit, and roughly 0.45 to 1 ug of the RNA was reverse transcribed with random hexamers. The immunoSEQ multiplex PCR assay, covering 54 Vbeta and 13 Jbeta segments, was used to amplify TCR beta CDR3 regions. PCR amplification bias was corrected by using a synthetic template baseline for primer optimization and computational correction. As for the authors' bioinformatics: Reads were annotated to V, D and J genes per IMGT and analyzed with immunoSEQ Analyzer, keeping only productive sequences. To calculate clonality, Shannon entropy was normalized by log2 of the number of productive unique sequences and then subtracted from one. Public and private clones were assessed among the 100 most prevalent clones of each patient and control. A clone was defined as Susac-specific if it was absent from the healthy and MS cohorts, from roughly 990 published viral clones and from other ImmuneACCESS disease sequences. TCRdb itself trimmed the public reads at Q25 with fastp, ran MiXCR and retained productive beta chains. Every CDR3 protein is listed once, alongside the most common genes and DNA of its rows. These V and J calls originate from TCRdb's pipeline instead of the authors' own analysis. This sample gives 130,000 or so distinct CDR3 sequences in total; about 93% of them show up just once. The biggest ten clones account for around 0.28% of the sample.

This specimen belongs to a study of CD8 T cells in Susac syndrome (dated by TCRdb to the late 2010s). Context from the whole study: Among the Susac syndrome patients who were sequenced, clinically active disease was present in more than 5 and clinical remission was observed in eight or nine. At the time of blood withdrawal, Susac syndrome patients were either therapy-naive, taking corticosteroids (with some also receiving IVIg), or on IVIg alone. The study used repertoire sequencing to test whether antigen drove CD8+ T cell activation and differentiation in Susac syndrome. Clonality of the CD8+ T cell repertoire was compared between roughly twelve healthy donors, about 14 Susac syndrome patients and fewer than 16 multiple sclerosis patients.

Summary of the overall study and its limitations: CD8+ repertoires in Susac syndrome showed clonal expansion, which was highest in CD8+ TEMRA cells and was greater in clinically active patients than in remitting patients. The number of individuals in the TCR sequencing and HLA analysis was recognized as being relatively small. Under 20 and five Susac-specific public clones were found in the total CD8+ and CD8+ TEMRA repertoires, respectively.

High-throughput TCR beta sequencing profiled peripheral blood CD8+ and CD4+ T cells from healthy donors, Susac syndrome patients and multiple sclerosis patients. The Susac syndrome patients fulfilled recently defined diagnostic criteria for either definite or probable disease. CD8+ TEMRA cells were enriched by FACS, while bulk CD8+ and CD4+ T cells were purified by magnetic negative isolation. Blood was drawn into EDTA tubes, processed within 24 hours, and PBMCs were isolated by density gradient centrifugation. PBMCs intended for TCR sequencing were cryopreserved in liquid nitrogen and thawed later in a water bath at 37 degrees C. Purity of sorted or isolated CD4+, CD8+ and CD8+ TEMRA cells was at least 90%. Spanning cysteine to phenylalanine, the CDR3 consists of 12 amino acids. The sequence is cut down to CDR3 DNA, 36 bases in frame from base 1. The junction shows trimming of 4 bases on V and 6 bases on J, plus 9 bases between the germline ends. Sequences SEHNR (CDR1) and FQNEAQ (CDR2) are obtained from the germline V gene (reference sequence).

The origin of this receptor is a human donor with Susac syndrome. The chain couples TRBV7-9 to TRBJ2-5; the D gene is perhaps TRBD1, on 5 matching bases. Sequenced: CD8+ T cells from PBMCs. In nucleotides, the sequence is TGTGCCAGCAGCTATTTGGGGCAGACCCAGTACTTC. This encodes CASSYLGQTQYF.